This T cell receptor (beta chain) was identified in a study of CD8+CD57+ T cells in acquired aplastic anemia. Study details: The mean DNA yield obtained from sorted CD4+ and CD8+ cells came to approximately 3 ug. Healthy donors gave 10 million or so reads on average for CD4+ cells. Broader study findings: Patients and healthy controls showed no significant CD8+ Simpson's diversity difference. There were fewer than 35 CD8+ CDR3 sequences that occurred in both patients and controls.

The length of the CDR3 is 16 residues. Germline-derived CDR1 and CDR2 are ENHRY and SYGVKD. The J segment lost 6 bases and the V segment lost 3 bases, leaving 13 bases of the junction unmatched. Genomic DNA provided the template from which TCR beta VDJ and CDR3 profiles were obtained. One entry per CDR3 protein results from TCRdb running MiXCR on the reads. Of 90,000 to 120,000 distinct CDR3 sequences listed, 51% are singletons. Concerning this clonotype: The antigen remains unidentified.

The origin of this receptor is a human donor in good health, serving as a control. The chain uses TRBV10-3 and TRBJ2-7; 8 bases align to TRBD1. The sample was sorted CD4+, CD8+, or CD8+CD57+ T cells (not recorded which) from PBMCs. Here the CDR3 reads CAISEHQGAGEGEQYF. In nucleotides, the CDR3 is TGTGCCATCAGTGAACACCAGGGGGCCGGTGAGGGCGAGCAGTACTTC.